One and the same sample provided the 22 T cell receptor beta chains below, sequenced in a study of STAT3 mutations in large granular lymphocyte leukemia. Whole-study findings and limits: At least one immunodominant TCR beta clonotype appeared in every T-cell large granular lymphocyte leukemia patient.

No antigen has been identified for these receptors. The assay was immunoSEQ multiplex PCR, and TCRdb's table has in-frame clones only and misses some. Among roughly 13,000 clones listed, 88% were seen once. The material sequenced was PBMCs. The receptor set was obtained from a human donor with T large granular lymphocyte leukemia. Some clones in this sample may be carry-over from other donors' samples.

This rearrangement joins TRBV6-1 to TRBJ2-7; possible D gene TRBD2, 6 bases. Germline loops: CDR1 MNHNS, CDR2 SASEGT. The CDR3 runs 15 residues. V was trimmed by 6 bases and J by 8 bases, leaving 23 bases between them. The CDR3 DNA follows: TGTGCCAGCAGCCCAACGGGGTCGGAGGGCCTAAAGCAGTACGTC. Its protein is CASSPTGSEGLKQYV.

The chain links TRBV7-2 to TRBJ2-7, with no clear D. The V gene's germline CDR1 is SGHTA and CDR2 FQGNSA. The CDR3 covers 14 residues. V was cut by 5 bases and J by 3 bases, with 14 bases left in between. CDR3 region: CASSAPGHFYEQYV. CDR3 bases: TGTGCCAGCAGCGCCCCGGGCCACTTCTACGAGCAGTACGTC.

The chain links TRBV28 to TRBJ2-7; tentatively, D is TRBD2 (6 bases). CDR1 and CDR2 (germline): MDHEN, SYDVKM. V lost 4 bases and J lost 0, with 13 bases in between. This CDR3 contains 15 residues. CDR3 sequence reads: CASSSSSDYSYEQYF. CDR3 coding DNA: TGTGCCAGCAGTTCATCTAGCGACTACTCCTACGAGCAGTACTTC.

V gene TRBV25-1 combines with J gene TRBJ1-2; TRBD1 aligns across 10 bases. The length of the CDR3 is 16 residues. V lost 4 bases to trimming and J lost 5 bases; unmatched junction nucleotides: 10. The germline V gene has CDR1 MGHDK and CDR2 SYGVNS. The CDR3 here is CASSAQSGQGRYGYTF. CDR3 nucleotide sequence: TGTGCCAGCAGTGCCCAATCGGGACAGGGGAGGTATGGCTACACCTTC.

The V call is TRBV28, the J call TRBJ2-7; TRBD2 might be the D (5 bases). Per germline, CDR1 MDHEN and CDR2 SYDVKM. The V and J ends lost 8 bases and 6 bases respectively, with 11 bases between them. This CDR3 contains 11 residues. DNA of the CDR3: TGTGCCAGCGGGAATCGGGGCGAGCAGTACGTC. This codes for CASGNRGEQYV.

This rearrangement joins TRBV28 to TRBJ1-2, with 9 bases fitting TRBD1. V lost 4 bases and J lost 6; bases outside the gene matches: 6. The germline V gene has CDR1 MDHEN and CDR2 SYDVKM. This CDR3 has 14 amino acids. The CDR3 DNA sequence: TGTGCCAGCAGTTCACAGGGGGCGATGGATGGCTACACCTTC. Protein: CASSSQGAMDGYTF.

The chain joins TRBV11-2 to TRBJ2-3; D is possibly TRBD2 (7 bases). CDR1 and CDR2 (germline): SGHAT, FQNNGV. Trimming took off 4 bases at V and 8 bases at J, with 19 bases between the two ends. This CDR3 is built from 15 residues. This chain's CDR3 is CASSSVAGAGGTQYF. In DNA form, the CDR3 reads TGTGCCAGCAGCTCCGTGGCGGGGGCCGGGGGTACGCAGTATTTT.

The chain carries TRBV28 and TRBJ2-7; D is ambiguous. V gave up 3 bases and J gave up 7 bases, with 7 bases separating them. The CDR3 runs 11 residues. The germline V gene encodes CDR1 MDHEN and CDR2 SYDVKM. The CDR3 region is CASSFLLEQYF. DNA of the CDR3: TGTGCCAGCAGTTTTCTGCTGGAGCAGTACTTC.

The J gene is TRBJ1-6, the V gene TRBV11-3; D is possibly TRBD1 (5 bases). Germline values: CDR1 SGHNT, CDR2 YENEEA. CDR3 length: 13 residues. Trimming took 6 bases from V and 9 from J, leaving 12 bases between them. The CDR3 protein is CASSEGAFSPLHF. The CDR3 DNA is TGTGCCAGCAGTGAAGGGGCCTTTTCACCCCTCCACTTT.

The chain couples TRBV19 to TRBJ2-3; 7 bases align to TRBD2. The CDR3 has 16 amino acids. V gave up 4 bases and J gave up 2 bases; unmatched junction bases: 9. In germline, CDR1 is LNHDA, CDR2 SQIVND (reference sequence). Here the CDR3 reads CASSNGLGRVTDTQYF. The CDR3 nucleotides read TGTGCCAGTAGTAACGGACTAGGGAGGGTCACAGATACGCAGTATTTT.

This sequence joins TRBV10-2 and TRBJ2-2; tentative D call: TRBD2 (5 bases). The CDR3 consists of 18 residues. Trimming took off 9 bases at V and 3 bases at J, with 26 bases between the two ends. CDR1 WSHSY and CDR2 SAAADI come from the germline V gene. The CDR3 DNA is TGCGCCAGTAAGAGGGCCGGCCTCCTACTTCAGGACACCGGGGAGCTGTTTTTT. Amino acid sequence: CASKRAGLLLQDTGELFF.

The chain joins TRBV10-3 to TRBJ2-3, with D tentatively TRBD1 or TRBD2 (5 bases each). Trimming removed 4 bases from V and 2 bases from J, with 10 bases in between. Germline CDR1 reads ENHRY; CDR2 reads SYGVKD. The CDR3 is 14 residues long. CDR3 sequence: CAISGGTLTDTQYF. The DNA of the CDR3 is TGTGCCATCAGTGGGGGGACCCTCACAGATACGCAGTATTTT.

This chain links TRBV27 with TRBJ1-5; D is ambiguous. There are 16 residues in the CDR3. The germline V gene has CDR1 MNHEY and CDR2 SMNVEV (reference sequence). With 3 bases removed from V and 0 bases from J, the gap between germline ends came to 12 bases. The CDR3 sequence: CASSLEEPNSNQPQHF. As DNA, the CDR3 is TGTGCCAGCAGTTTGGAGGAGCCTAATAGCAATCAGCCCCAGCATTTT.

J is TRBJ2-2 and V is TRBV4-1, with D perhaps matching TRBD1 (6 bases). Germline loops: CDR1 MGHRA, CDR2 YSYEKL. Trimming took 5 bases from V and 0 from J, leaving 10 bases between them. CDR3 length: 15 residues. The CDR3 spells CASSFGTTNTGELFF. As DNA, the CDR3 is TGCGCCAGCAGCTTCGGGACAACGAACACCGGGGAGCTGTTTTTT.

The chain links TRBV11-2 to TRBJ2-1; 7 bases are shared with TRBD1. The CDR3 consists of 16 residues. Germline V CDR1 and CDR2: SGHAT, FQNNGV. The V gene end was trimmed by 5 bases and the J gene end by 5 bases; junction bases not matched to a gene: 12. The CDR3 protein is CASSPNPGQINNEQFF. DNA for the CDR3: TGTGCCAGCAGCCCTAACCCGGGACAGATCAACAATGAGCAGTTCTTC.

The chain joins TRBV28 to TRBJ1-6; D possibly corresponds to TRBD1 (6 bases). This CDR3 region has 18 residues. The germline CDR1 and CDR2 sequences are MDHEN and SYDVKM. V was clipped by 2 bases and J by 6 bases, with 20 bases between them. The CDR3 loop reads CASSLVQGGWGGNSPLHF. CDR3 coding DNA: TGTGCCAGCAGTTTAGTACAGGGAGGTTGGGGAGGTAATTCACCCCTCCACTTT.

This chain connects TRBV5-1 to TRBJ2-3, with D uncertain. V was clipped by 0 bases and J by 4 bases, with 18 bases between them. This CDR3 spans 17 amino acids. In germline, CDR1 is SGHRS, CDR2 YFSETQ. The DNA of the CDR3 is TGCGCCAGCAGCTTGGCCATTAAGTTAGGGCAGGCAGATACGCAGTATTTT. It is translated as CASSLAIKLGQADTQYF.

The V call is TRBV10-3, the J call TRBJ2-7; perhaps TRBD1 as D (5 bases). Looked up from germline, CDR1 is ENHRY and CDR2 is SYGVKD. The length of the CDR3 is 13 residues. Trimming pared 6 bases from V and 2 bases from J, leaving 11 bases between. This CDR3 is CAISWAGPYEQYF. DNA for the CDR3: TGTGCCATCAGCTGGGCAGGGCCCTACGAGCAGTACTTC.

This chain links TRBV5-4 with TRBJ1-1; D is uncertain. Trimming cost V 4 bases and J 0 bases, with 7 bases left between them. CDR1 SGHNT and CDR2 YYREEE come from the germline V gene (reference sequence). The CDR3 length is 13 residues. The CDR3: CASSDLMNTEAFF. The CDR3 nucleotides read TGTGCCAGCAGCGACCTGATGAACACTGAAGCTTTCTTT.

This rearrangement joins TRBV19 to TRBJ1-1, with 7 nucleotides matching TRBD1. The CDR3 contains 13 residues. The germline V gene has CDR1 LNHDA and CDR2 SQIVND (reference sequence). V shed 6 bases and J 5 bases; nucleotides not matched to a gene: 6. The CDR3 DNA follows: TGTGCCAGTAGCCCAACAGGGGTTACTGAAGCTTTCTTT. Protein product: CASSPTGVTEAFF.

J is TRBJ1-1 and V is TRBV2, with D tentatively TRBD1 (5 bases). CDR1 and CDR2 (germline): SNHLY, FYNNEI. This CDR3 spans 14 amino acids. V was trimmed by 6 bases and J by 1 base, leaving 12 bases between them. The DNA of the CDR3 is TGTGCCAGCAGGGCTCAGGGAGAGAACACTGAAGCTTTCTTT. This translates into CASRAQGENTEAFF. The full variable domain, with the rest looked up from reference TRBV2 and TRBJ1-1, is EPEVTQTPSHQVTQMGQEVILRCVPISNHLYFYWYRQILGQKVEFLVSFYNNEISEKSEIFDDQFSVERPDGSNFTLKIRSTKLEDSAMYFCASRAQGENTEAFFGQGTRLTVV.

The chain uses TRBV18 and TRBJ2-1; 12 nucleotides match TRBD1. From germline, CDR1 is KGHSH and CDR2 LQKENI. The CDR3 spans 14 residues. The V segment lost 5 bases and the J segment 10 bases; nucleotides outside the gene matches: 6. The CDR3 DNA is TGTGCCAGCTCATCCGGGACAGGGGGCTGGGAGCAGTTCTTC. Protein sequence: CASSSGTGGWEQFF.